This TCR beta chain derives from a study of early T cells in non-severe SARS-CoV-2 infection. This clonotype was detected ten times or more. TCRdb ran MiXCR on the 5' RACE reads and lists one entry per CDR3 protein. Of about 89,000 distinct CDR3 sequences in the sample, roughly 17% are singletons; the top ten hold about 5%. This CDR3 has 15 amino acids. Germline assignment: CDR1 MDHEN and CDR2 SYDVKM. Trimming took 2 bases from V and 2 from J, leaving 13 bases between them. This receptor was obtained from an adult who was a healthcare worker with PCR-confirmed SARS-CoV-2 infection or an uninfected control (not recorded which). Sequencing used whole blood, obtained at baseline. The chain links TRBV28 to TRBJ2-7, with D possibly TRBD1 on 7 matching bases. This chain's CDR3 is CASSLGAGGTYEQYF. In DNA, the CDR3 is TGTGCCAGCAGTTTAGGGGCAGGGGGGACCTACGAGCAGTACTTC. Together with reference TRBV28 and TRBJ2-7, the CDR3 gives the full variable domain: DVKVTQSSRYLVKRTGEKVFLECVQDMDHENMFWYRQDPGLGLRLIYFSYDVKMKEKGDIPEGYSVSREKKERFSLILESASTNQTSMYLCASSLGAGGTYEQYFGPGTRLTVT.